These 26 T cell receptor beta chains came from one sample sequenced in a study of cytomegalovirus exposure and HLA in healthy donors. The study ran its PCR with 60 Vbeta and 13 Jbeta primers. Assay used: immunoSEQ multiplex PCR; TCRdb lists only in-frame clones, some missing. The sample comprises around 67,000 clones, more than 75% of which are singletons, and roughly 8% rests with the top ten. Sequencing was done on a sample of PBMCs. These receptors all come from a man in his late teens or twenties in good health and CMV-seropositive.

Only one count was recorded for this clone. This chain joins TRBV9 and TRBJ1-2, with D maybe TRBD1 (6 bases). CDR3 length equals 12 residues. V gave up 3 bases and J gave up 3 bases, with 6 bases separating them. Per germline, CDR1 SGDLS and CDR2 YYNGEE. The CDR3: CASSGQDYGYTF. CDR3 sequence (DNA): TGTGCCAGCAGCGGACAGGACTATGGCTACACCTTC.

This chain uses TRBV4-1 with TRBJ1-1, with 7 nucleotides matching TRBD1. CDR3 length: 14 residues. The J segment lost 11 bases and the V segment lost 1 base, leaving 10 bases of the junction unmatched. Germline V lookup: CDR1 MGHRA, CDR2 YSYEKL. CDR3 bases: TGCGCCAGCAGCCAAGCCCTCGGACAGGTTGGGGCTTTCTTT. Its translation: CASSQALGQVGAFF.

Concerning this clone: The junction departs from germline at one end; a sequencing error may be responsible. The chain recombines TRBV4-2 with TRBJ1-5; no definite D call. This CDR3 spans 15 amino acids. Germline V gives CDR1 LGHNA, CDR2 YNFKEQ. The CDR3 DNA sequence: TGTGCCAGCAGCCAAGACGTGGGGAGCAATCAACCCCAGCATTTT. Translating it yields CASSQDVGSNQPQHF.

The V and J genes are TRBV30 and TRBJ2-5; D not certain. The CDR3 loop spans 11 amino acids. Looked up from germline, CDR1 is GTSNPN and CDR2 is SVGIG (reference sequence). The ends were cut back, 2 bases at V and 4 bases at J, with 5 bases in the middle. In DNA form, the CDR3 reads TGTGCCTGGAGTACTGCAGAGACCCAGTACTTC. Translated: CAWSTAETQYF.

This rearrangement joins TRBV13 to TRBJ2-3; TRBD1 matches at 10 bases. Unmatched junction bases numbered 2, after V lost 4 bases and J lost 4 bases. The V gene's germline CDR1 is PRHDT and CDR2 FYEKMQ (reference sequence). The CDR3 runs to 14 residues. The CDR3 here is CASSSGTGADTQYF. The CDR3 DNA follows: TGTGCCAGCAGCTCGGGGACAGGGGCAGATACGCAGTATTTT.

This clone was seen more than once but under ten times. The chain combines TRBV30 with TRBJ1-4, with 9 bases that match TRBD1. CDR1 and CDR2 (germline): GTSNPN, SVGIG (reference sequence). V dropped 2 bases and J dropped 8; count of bases not matched to a gene: 6. The CDR3 has 14 residues. The CDR3 here is CAWSTGTGSEKLFF. CDR3 in DNA: TGTGCCTGGAGTACCGGGACAGGGTCCGAAAAACTGTTTTTT. The full variable domain, in which reference TRBV30 and TRBJ1-4 provide the parts outside the CDR3, is SQTIHQWPATLVQPVGSPLSLECTVEGTSNPNLYWYRQAAGRGLQLLFYSVGIGQISSEVPQNLSASRPQDRQFILSSKKLLLSDSGFYLCAWSTGTGSEKLFFGSGTQLSVL.

The chain has TRBV5-1 and TRBJ2-4; 7 bases align to TRBD2. Unmatched junction bases numbered 2, after V lost 5 bases and J lost 0 bases. CDR1 is SGHRS, CDR2 YFSETQ, per germline. CDR3 length equals 14 residues. The CDR3 loop is CASRIAGAKNIQYF. In DNA, the CDR3 is TGCGCCAGCAGGATAGCGGGAGCCAAAAACATTCAGTACTTC.

The chain recombines TRBV30 with TRBJ2-1; TRBD2 aligns across 12 bases. This CDR3 comprises 18 residues. CDR1 GTSNPN and CDR2 SVGIG come from the germline V gene (reference sequence). J was trimmed by 8 bases and V by 4 bases; bases with no gene match: 18. As DNA, the CDR3 is TGTGCCTGGACGCCTATTACTAGCGGGAGGTCGCTCGGCGATGAGCAGTTCTTC. It codes for CAWTPITSGRSLGDEQFF.

The V and J genes are TRBV25-1 and TRBJ2-6, with D unclear. This CDR3 is 15 amino acids long. CDR1 and CDR2 from the germline V gene are MGHDK and SYGVNS. V gave up 4 bases and J gave up 2 bases, with 9 bases separating them. CDR3: CASSAARAGANVLTF. As DNA, the CDR3 is TGTGCCAGCAGTGCTGCCCGCGCTGGGGCCAACGTCCTGACTTTC.

The chain has TRBV5-1 and TRBJ2-7; 11 bases line up with TRBD2. This CDR3 has 13 residues. The germline V gene encodes CDR1 SGHRS and CDR2 YFSETQ. V lost 5 bases and J lost 5; bases outside the gene matches: 3. In nucleotides, the CDR3 is TGCGCCAGCAGAACTAGCGGGAGTGACGAGCAGTACTTC. This sequence encodes CASRTSGSDEQYF. The full variable domain, completed using reference TRBV5-1 and TRBJ2-7, is KAGVTQTPRYLIKTRGQQVTLSCSPISGHRSVSWYQQTPGQGLQFLFEYFSETQRNKGNFPGRFSGRQFSNSRSEMNVSTLELGDSALYLCASRTSGSDEQYFGPGTRLTVT.

CDR3 bases: TGTGCCTGGAGCGATACAGGGGTGTTAAACACCATATATTTT. This encodes CAWSDTGVLNTIYF. The V call is TRBV30, the J call TRBJ1-3; 7 bases are shared with TRBD1. The V gene's germline CDR1 is GTSNPN and CDR2 SVGIG (reference sequence). The CDR3 covers 14 residues. The V gene end was trimmed by 3 bases and the J gene end by 6 bases; junction bases not matched to a gene: 8.

The rearrangement joins TRBV28 to TRBJ1-2; TRBD1 matches 7 bases. Germline CDR1 and CDR2: MDHEN and SYDVKM. The V gene end was trimmed by 6 bases and the J gene end by 4 bases; junction bases not matched to a gene: 11. The CDR3 covers 15 residues. CDR3 region: CASSPTGASFYGYTF. DNA of the CDR3: TGTGCCAGCAGCCCAACAGGGGCCTCCTTCTATGGCTACACCTTC.

The chain carries TRBV6-4 and TRBJ2-1; 8 bases match TRBD2. The germline V gene encodes CDR1 MRHNA and CDR2 SNTAGT. V dropped 4 bases and J dropped 4; count of bases not matched to a gene: 12. The CDR3 length is 17 residues. Written as DNA, the CDR3 is TGTGCCAGCAGTGTTAACCCGGGAGGGGAGGCTTACAATGAGCAGTTCTTC. Amino acid sequence: CASSVNPGGEAYNEQFF.

The J gene is TRBJ2-5, the V gene TRBV4-2; 11 bases fit TRBD2. The V and J ends lost 0 bases and 2 bases, in that order; junction bases with no gene match: 5. CDR3 size: 17 residues. Germline V CDR1 and CDR2: LGHNA, YNFKEQ. CDR3: CASSQEPSGGTQETQYF. CDR3 DNA: TGTGCCAGCAGCCAAGAACCTAGCGGGGGGACACAAGAGACCCAGTACTTC.

CDR3 nucleotide sequence: TGCGCCAGCAGTTTACTAGCGGGAGGAGGTGAGCAGTTCTTC. As protein: CASSLLAGGGEQFF. The chain carries TRBV10-2 and TRBJ2-1, with 12 bases aligning to TRBD2. CDR1 is WSHSY and CDR2 is SAAADI in the germline V gene. Germline trimming cut 5 bases from V and 9 bases from J; bases unmatched to any gene: 5. CDR3 size: 14 residues.

This rearrangement joins TRBV6-5 to TRBJ2-7; 10 nucleotides line up with TRBD1. CDR1 and CDR2 from the germline V gene are MNHEY and SVGAGI. The ends lost 6 bases at V and 12 bases at J; junction bases unmatched: 8. This CDR3 is 12 amino acids long. CDR3 region: CASSPGQGNTYF. The CDR3 DNA reads TGTGCCAGCAGCCCGGGACAGGGGAATACGTACTTC.

The chain links TRBV5-1 to TRBJ2-1, with 8 bases lining up with TRBD2. In germline, CDR1 is SGHRS, CDR2 YFSETQ. V lost 2 bases, J lost 5 bases, and 3 bases stayed unmatched. The CDR3 length is 14 residues. CDR3 sequence reads: CASSFAGGHNEQFF. The CDR3 DNA reads as TGCGCCAGCAGCTTCGCGGGGGGCCACAATGAGCAGTTCTTC.

The rearrangement links TRBV30 to TRBJ2-1, with 7 bases matching TRBD2. CDR3 size: 13 residues. Trimming at V came to 1 base and at J to 9 bases, leaving 6 bases not matched to a gene. CDR1 GTSNPN and CDR2 SVGIG come from the germline V gene (reference sequence). Here the CDR3 DNA reads TGTGCCTGGAGTGGGGACGGGAGGAGTGAGCAGTTCTTC. Encoded protein: CAWSGDGRSEQFF.

CDR3 bases: TGTGCCAGCAGTGACACCTACGAGCAGTACTTC. Protein: CASSDTYEQYF. The chain is built from TRBV6-1 and TRBJ2-7; D uncertain. V was pared by 3 bases and J by 2 bases, with 2 bases between. Per the germline V gene, CDR1 is MNHNS and CDR2 is SASEGT. This CDR3 is 11 amino acids long.

The V gene is TRBV9, the J gene TRBJ1-5, with 8 bases matching TRBD1. V shed 3 bases, J shed 0 bases, and the junction held 2 bases outside the gene matches. This CDR3 comprises 15 residues. The germline V gene encodes CDR1 SGDLS and CDR2 YYNGEE. The DNA of the CDR3 is TGTGCCAGCAGCGCCCAGGGGGCTAGCAATCAGCCCCAGCATTTT. It encodes CASSAQGASNQPQHF.

This clone has ten or more counts. The chain uses TRBV5-1 and TRBJ2-1, with a possible D match to TRBD1 (5 bases). This CDR3 region has 15 residues. V dropped 5 bases and J dropped 0 bases, with 12 bases sitting between them. Germline V gene sequence: CDR1 SGHRS, CDR2 YFSETQ. The CDR3, as DNA: TGCGCCAGCAGTGAGACAGTCGTCTCCTACAATGAGCAGTTCTTC. It translates to CASSETVVSYNEQFF.

The chain carries TRBV2 and TRBJ2-3; 8 bases map to TRBD2. Germline lookup yields CDR1 SNHLY and CDR2 FYNNEI. V dropped 11 bases and J dropped 8; count of bases not matched to a gene: 12. This CDR3 comprises 13 residues. The CDR3 here is CAGGAGAPPTQYF. CDR3 DNA sequence: TGTGCCGGGGGAGCGGGGGCCCCGCCTACGCAGTATTTT. Combining the CDR3 with reference TRBV2 and TRBJ2-3 gives the whole variable domain EPEVTQTPSHQVTQMGQEVILRCVPISNHLYFYWYRQILGQKVEFLVSFYNNEISEKSEIFDDQFSVERPDGSNFTLKIRSTKLEDSAMYFCAGGAGAPPTQYFGPGTRLTVL.

This chain connects TRBV10-3 to TRBJ1-1, with D perhaps matching TRBD1 (5 bases). Per germline, CDR1 ENHRY and CDR2 SYGVKD. The CDR3 loop spans 14 amino acids. Trimming left V 8 bases short and J 3 bases short, with 16 bases between. CDR3 residues: CAIGGAGSHTEAFF. As DNA, the CDR3 is TGTGCCATCGGTGGGGCGGGTTCTCACACTGAAGCTTTCTTT.

The gene calls are TRBV15 and TRBJ1-2; D uncertain. Trimming removed 0 bases at V and 7 bases at J, with 12 bases between. Germline V gives CDR1 LNHNV, CDR2 YYDKDF (reference sequence). CDR3 length: 14 amino acids. The CDR3 reads CATSRDPGVPGYTF. CDR3 bases: TGTGCCACCAGCAGAGATCCGGGAGTTCCTGGCTACACCTTC.

The J gene is TRBJ2-7, the V gene TRBV5-1, with D perhaps TRBD2 (6 bases). V was pared by 4 bases and J by 3 bases, with 14 bases between. Germline CDR1 is SGHRS and CDR2 is YFSETQ. CDR3 length equals 14 residues. CDR3 protein: CASSPLQGGYEQYF. The DNA of the CDR3 is TGCGCCAGCAGCCCCCTCCAGGGAGGCTACGAGCAGTACTTC. Full variable domain (missing parts from reference TRBV5-1 and TRBJ2-7): KAGVTQTPRYLIKTRGQQVTLSCSPISGHRSVSWYQQTPGQGLQFLFEYFSETQRNKGNFPGRFSGRQFSNSRSEMNVSTLELGDSALYLCASSPLQGGYEQYFGPGTRLTVT.

The chain employs TRBV27 and TRBJ1-1; D is perhaps TRBD1 (5 bases). V lost 6 bases and J 6 bases, leaving 11 bases between the germline ends. Germline CDR1 MNHEY, CDR2 SMNVEV (reference sequence). The CDR3 sequence is 12 residues long. CDR3 DNA: TGTGCCAGCAGCTGGGGGGGTTCTGAAGCTTTCTTT. It yields the protein CASSWGGSEAFF.